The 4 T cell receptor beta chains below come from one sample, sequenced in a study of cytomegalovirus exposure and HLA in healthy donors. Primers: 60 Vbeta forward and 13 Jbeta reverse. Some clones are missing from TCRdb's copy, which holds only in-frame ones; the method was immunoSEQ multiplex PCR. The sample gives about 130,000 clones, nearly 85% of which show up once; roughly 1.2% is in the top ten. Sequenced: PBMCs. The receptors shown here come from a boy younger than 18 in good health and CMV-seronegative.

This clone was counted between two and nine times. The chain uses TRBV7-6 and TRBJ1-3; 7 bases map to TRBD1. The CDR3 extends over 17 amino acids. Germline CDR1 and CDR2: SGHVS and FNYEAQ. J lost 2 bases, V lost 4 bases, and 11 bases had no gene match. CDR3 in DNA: TGTGCCAGCAGCTCCAGCTATACAGGGGAGACTGGAAACACCATATATTTT. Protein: CASSSSYTGETGNTIYF.

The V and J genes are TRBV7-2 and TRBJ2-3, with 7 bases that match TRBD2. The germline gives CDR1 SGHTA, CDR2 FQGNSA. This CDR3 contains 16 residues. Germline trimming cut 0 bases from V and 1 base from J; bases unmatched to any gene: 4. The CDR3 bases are TGTGCCAGCAGCTTAGCCGCTCTAGCGGGCACAGATACGCAGTATTTT. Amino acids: CASSLAALAGTDTQYF.

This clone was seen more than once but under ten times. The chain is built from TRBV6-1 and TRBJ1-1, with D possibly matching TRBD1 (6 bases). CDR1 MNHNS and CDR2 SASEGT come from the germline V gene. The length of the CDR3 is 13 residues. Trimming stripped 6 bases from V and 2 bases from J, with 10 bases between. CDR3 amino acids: CASRDSLNTEAFF. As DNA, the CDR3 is TGTGCCAGCAGGGACAGTCTTAACACTGAAGCTTTCTTT.

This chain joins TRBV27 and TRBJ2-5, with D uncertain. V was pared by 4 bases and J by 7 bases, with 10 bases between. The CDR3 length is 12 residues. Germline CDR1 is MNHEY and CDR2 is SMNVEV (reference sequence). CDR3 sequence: CASSSHAGTQYF. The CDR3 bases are TGTGCCAGCAGTTCTCACGCCGGGACCCAGTACTTC.